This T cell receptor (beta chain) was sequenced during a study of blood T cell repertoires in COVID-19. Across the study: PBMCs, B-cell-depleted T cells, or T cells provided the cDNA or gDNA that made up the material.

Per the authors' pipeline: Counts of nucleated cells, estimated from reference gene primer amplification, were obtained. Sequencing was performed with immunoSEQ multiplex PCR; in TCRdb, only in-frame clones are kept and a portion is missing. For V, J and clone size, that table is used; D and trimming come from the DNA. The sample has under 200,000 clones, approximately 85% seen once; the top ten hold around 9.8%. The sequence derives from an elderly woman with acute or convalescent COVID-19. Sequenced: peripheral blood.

The CDR3 loop reads CASKRGQALTDTQYF. Written as DNA, the CDR3 is TGTGCCAGCAAAAGGGGGCAGGCACTCACAGATACGCAGTATTTT. This chain links TRBV2 with TRBJ2-3, with TRBD1 matching over 7 bases. The V gene end was trimmed by 7 bases and the J gene end by 2 bases; junction bases not matched to a gene: 9. Per germline, CDR1 SNHLY and CDR2 FYNNEI. The CDR3 is 15 amino acids.